This TCR beta chain was observed in a study of cytomegalovirus exposure and HLA in healthy donors. Findings and limits, study-wide: V- and J-gene trimming of TCR beta was linked (in a later analysis) to a missense DCLRE1C variant.

Points on this clone: As yet, its antigen is unknown.

Primers included in the PCR were 60 Vbeta and 13 Jbeta primers. Assay: immunoSEQ multiplex PCR; the TCRdb copy retains only in-frame clones and omits some. This table holds around 200,000 clones, more than 75% found once. This CDR3 contains 15 residues. Germline-derived CDR1 and CDR2 are SGHRS and YFSETQ. V was trimmed by 0 bases and J by 2 bases, leaving 9 bases between them. The rearrangement joins TRBV5-1 to TRBJ2-4; weak D call: TRBD1 (5 bases). Sequenced material: PBMCs. The receptor was isolated from a woman aged 50 to 65 in good health and CMV-seropositive. In DNA, the CDR3 is TGCGCCAGCAGCTTGGAGGGGCTGACCAAAAACATTCAGTACTTC. Protein product: CASSLEGLTKNIQYF.